Included here is one TCR beta chain sequence, with context. Its antigen is still unknown. The data belong to a study of OX40 agonist ivuxolimab in advanced cancers. In the study overall: The study treated patients with ivuxolimab, an agonistic anti-OX40 (CD134) antibody. Patients with prior anti-PD-1, anti-PD-L1 or anti-CTLA-4 therapy were eligible; approximately 40% had some. Broader study findings: Expanded clones were, on average, more numerous among CD8+ T cells than CD4+.

CDR1 MRHNA and CDR2 SNTAGT come from the germline V gene. Deletions cut 3 bases from V and 4 bases from J, with 12 bases between. This CDR3 comprises 14 residues. Profiled with immunoSEQ multiplex PCR; TCRdb holds only in-frame clones, not every one. The sample shows about 77,000 clones, around four fifths of them seen only once. Patients with a history of autoimmune disease or on systemic immunosuppression were excluded. The sequence came from an adult with an advanced solid tumor such as melanoma, head and neck, liver or kidney cancer. Source: CD4+ or CD8+ T cells sorted from blood, taken in a trial of the OX40 agonist ivuxolimab. This chain links TRBV6-4 with TRBJ2-5; tentatively, D is TRBD1 (5 bases). The CDR3 DNA is TGTGCCAGCAGTGAGCAGGGCGGCGGAGAGACCCAGTACTTC. Protein: CASSEQGGGETQYF.